This T cell receptor beta chain derives from a study of immune characterization of retroperitoneal liposarcoma. J gave up 0 bases and V 2 bases, and 13 bases lay outside the gene matches. The germline V gene encodes CDR1 MNHNY and CDR2 SVGAGI (reference sequence). The CDR3 extends over 19 amino acids. TCRdb reanalysed the PCR reads using MiXCR and keeps one entry per CDR3 protein. The sample carries about 1,500 distinct CDR3 sequences, around 52% recorded once. This clonotype was observed a handful of times. The sequenced sample was tumor tissue. The V and J genes are TRBV6-6 and TRBJ2-4; 7 bases fit TRBD2. The clonotype originates from a male donor with retroperitoneal liposarcoma. The CDR3 protein is CASSYTLPGLTIAKNIQYF. CDR3 coding DNA: TGTGCCAGCAGTTACACCCTTCCGGGACTAACCATAGCCAAAAACATTCAGTACTTC.